This T cell receptor beta chain was obtained from a study of blood T cell repertoires in COVID-19. Generated by immunoSEQ multiplex PCR, the TCRdb table keeps only in-frame clones and is missing some. The sample holds around 150,000 clones, more than 70% seen once. Germline V gene sequence: CDR1 MDHEN, CDR2 SYDVKM. The CDR3 contains 13 residues. The V end was cut by 1 base, the J end by 6 bases, with 8 bases between. The sequenced material came from peripheral blood. This TCR was recovered from a man in his fifties with active or convalescent COVID-19. The chain joins TRBV28 to TRBJ2-3; D not certain. The DNA of the CDR3 is TGTGCCAGCAGTTTATATGCGAGGGATACGCAGTATTTT. Protein product: CASSLYARDTQYF.